The entry below describes one T cell receptor beta chain. Its antigen is unidentified. TCRdb's table, derived via immunoSEQ multiplex PCR, lists solely in-frame clones and lacks some. The repertoire consists of 95,000 to 110,000 clones, with over 75% occurring once and the leading ten covering around 20%. Germline V gene sequence: CDR1 ENHRY, CDR2 SYGVKD. The CDR3 is 14 amino acids. V dropped 0 bases and J dropped 4 bases, with 9 bases sitting between them. This entry comes from a study of T cell responses to AZD1222 COVID-19 vaccine. The study's findings and limits: Only a handful of AZD1222 recipients, more than 5 in all, had baseline seropositivity. Spike-specific TCRs gained breadth and depth after people received two AZD1222 doses. Nearly half of the spike-specific TCRs reportedly recognize variant regions that carry no mutations.

The starting material was peripheral blood, obtained on day 0 of AZD1222 vaccination. J is TRBJ1-2 and V is TRBV10-3; no firm D call. This receptor was obtained from an adult in good health. CDR3 in DNA: TGTGCCATCAGTGAGTCCCGGCAGTTCTATGGCTACACCTTC. It encodes CAISESRQFYGYTF.